Listed here are 10 T cell receptor beta chains from one sample, sequenced in a study of control samples from healthy donors and cancer patients (dated by TCRdb to the early 2020s). The library came from the immunoSEQ multiplex PCR assay. TCRdb obtained this table from immuneACCESS and retained in-frame rearrangements with V and J assigned. These tables miss some clones; where compared with another copy, unresolved V genes account for less than half of the shortfall, and the remainder is unexplained. The sample table contains over 65,000 clones; only one count was recorded for 85% to 90% of them. Clones ranked in the top ten supply about 10% of the sample. Sequencing used PBMCs. The receptor set was obtained from a woman between 50 and 59 years old with colorectal cancer.

The J gene is TRBJ1-2, the V gene TRBV13, with 7 nucleotides matching TRBD1. CDR1 PRHDT and CDR2 FYEKMQ come from the germline V gene (reference sequence). The trim removed 4 bases at V and 7 bases at J, leaving 15 bases unmatched. This CDR3 comprises 16 residues. CDR3 sequence (DNA): TGTGCCAGCAGCTCGCCCTCCCTCCGGGACAGCACTGGCTACACCTTC. It encodes CASSSPSLRDSTGYTF.

This clone was recorded a few times. The V call is TRBV5-1, the J call TRBJ2-2, with D maybe TRBD1 (5 bases). Germline V CDR1 and CDR2: SGHRS, YFSETQ. Trimming stripped 4 bases from V and 1 base from J, with 8 bases between. This CDR3 is built from 14 residues. The CDR3 DNA is TGCGCCAGCAGCGGAACAGGGAACACCGGGGAGCTGTTTTTT. Its protein is CASSGTGNTGELFF.

The chain joins TRBV7-2 to TRBJ2-2; D is undetermined. The V gene lost 4 bases and the J gene lost 5 bases, with 17 bases spanning the gap. Germline assignment: CDR1 SGHTA and CDR2 FQGNSA. The CDR3 extends over 16 amino acids. The CDR3 nucleotides are TGTGCCAGCAGCTCGGGTTTGAGAGTTGGAACCGGGGAGCTGTTTTTT. This translates into CASSSGLRVGTGELFF. Based on the CDR3 plus reference TRBV7-2 and TRBJ2-2, the full variable domain is GAGVSQSPSNKVTEKGKDVELRCDPISGHTALYWYRQSLGQGLEFLIYFQGNSAPDKSGLPSDRFSAERTGGSVSTLTIQRTQQEDSAVYLCASSSGLRVGTGELFFGEGSRLTVL.

This chain joins TRBV27 and TRBJ2-6; D remains ambiguous. This CDR3 comprises 18 residues. V shed 2 bases and J shed 2 bases, with 16 bases lying between them. Germline V gene data show CDR1 as MNHEY and CDR2 as SMNVEV (reference sequence). In DNA, the CDR3 is TGTGCCAGCAGTTTAGAAGGGTATGATAGTACTGGGGCCAACGTCCTGACTTTC. It codes for CASSLEGYDSTGANVLTF.

This chain joins TRBV7-3 and TRBJ2-3; a possible D gene is TRBD2 (5 bases). The germline CDR1 and CDR2 sequences are SGHTA and FQGTGA. V lost 1 base and J 4 bases, leaving 6 bases between the germline ends. The CDR3 has 13 amino acids. The chain's CDR3 is CASSLKGADTQYF. CDR3 sequence (DNA): TGTGCCAGCAGCTTAAAGGGAGCAGATACGCAGTATTTT.

CDR3 nucleotides: TGTGCCACCAGTGATTTGCAAGGGACTAGCGGGGGCGACGGGGAGCTGTTTTTT. This gives the protein CATSDLQGTSGGDGELFF. The chain couples TRBV24-1 to TRBJ2-2; 14 bases are shared with TRBD2. The CDR3 contains 18 residues. J was trimmed by 7 bases and V by 0 bases; bases with no gene match: 6. CDR1 KGHDR and CDR2 SFDVKD come from the germline V gene.

This clone was observed a handful of times. V is TRBV6-1 and J is TRBJ1-1; 7 nucleotides line up with TRBD1. Germline V CDR1 and CDR2: MNHNS, SASEGT. V shed 3 bases, J shed 5 bases, and the junction held 9 bases outside the gene matches. The CDR3 is 15 amino acids. This chain's CDR3 is CASSDRQGPKTEAFF. In nucleotides, the CDR3 is TGTGCCAGCAGTGACAGACAGGGACCGAAGACTGAAGCTTTCTTT.

V is TRBV4-3 and J is TRBJ1-4, with D maybe TRBD1 (5 bases). The V gene's germline CDR1 is LGHNA and CDR2 YSLEER. Deletions cut 2 bases from V and 0 bases from J, with 16 bases between. CDR3 length equals 18 residues. CDR3 nucleotides: TGCGCCAGCAGCCAAAAGGGGATGGGGGACGCAACTAATGAAAAACTGTTTTTT. Protein sequence: CASSQKGMGDATNEKLFF.

The rearrangement links TRBV25-1 to TRBJ1-6; a weak D match, TRBD1 (5 bases). From germline, CDR1 is MGHDK and CDR2 SYGVNS. This CDR3 comprises 15 residues. Deletions cut 2 bases from V and 7 bases from J, with 12 bases between. CDR3 bases: TGTGCCAGCAGTGAACAGGGCCCACAGAATTCACCCCTCCACTTT. Residues: CASSEQGPQNSPLHF.

The genes are TRBV2 and TRBJ1-6; perhaps TRBD1 as D (5 bases). The germline V gene encodes CDR1 SNHLY and CDR2 FYNNEI. CDR3 length equals 16 residues. The germline V and J ends were trimmed by 1 base and 0 bases, with 7 bases remaining between them. The CDR3 is CASSEGGDSYNSPLHF. In DNA form, the CDR3 reads TGTGCCAGCAGTGAAGGGGGGGACTCCTATAATTCACCCCTCCACTTT.